This T cell receptor (beta chain) was identified during a study of response to subunit inactivated influenza vaccine. Whole-study results and caveats: T cells newly recruited by each seasonal influenza vaccination are few, the authors suggested.

About this clonotype: What it binds is unknown.

Germline V gene data show CDR1 as DFQATT and CDR2 as SNEGSKA (reference sequence). The CDR3 has 14 amino acids. V dropped 6 bases and J dropped 0; count of bases not matched to a gene: 2. TCRdb re-called the RT-PCR reads with MiXCR, one entry per CDR3 protein. The repertoire holds hundreds of thousands of distinct CDR3 sequences, with more than 15% as singletons. The rearrangement links TRBV20-1 to TRBJ2-1, with 10 bases matching TRBD2. The sequencing here drew on PBMCs from blood, taken about 12 days after vaccination. This receptor was obtained from a man aged 45 to 65 who received an inactivated influenza vaccine. Here the CDR3 DNA reads TGCAGTGCGCCTAGCGGGAGCTCCTACAATGAGCAGTTCTTC. It encodes CSAPSGSSYNEQFF.